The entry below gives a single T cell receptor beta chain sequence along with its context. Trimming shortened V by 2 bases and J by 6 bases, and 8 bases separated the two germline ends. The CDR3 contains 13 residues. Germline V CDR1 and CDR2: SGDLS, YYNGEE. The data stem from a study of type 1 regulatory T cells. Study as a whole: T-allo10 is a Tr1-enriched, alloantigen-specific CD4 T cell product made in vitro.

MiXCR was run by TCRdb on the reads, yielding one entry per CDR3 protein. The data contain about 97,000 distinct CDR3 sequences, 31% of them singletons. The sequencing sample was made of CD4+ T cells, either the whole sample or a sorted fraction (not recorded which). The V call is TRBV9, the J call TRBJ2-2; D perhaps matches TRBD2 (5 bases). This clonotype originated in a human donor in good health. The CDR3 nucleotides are TGTGCCAGCAGCGTCACCGGGGCCGGGGAGCTGTTTTTT. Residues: CASSVTGAGELFF.